This T cell receptor (beta chain) was recovered during a study of monozygotic twins with inflammatory bowel disease. It was from whole blood, with no T cell sorting, that total RNA was isolated. Broader study findings: Among patients, repertoires may have gained variability from differing immunosuppressive treatments. No distinction between different T cell subtypes was possible.

The CDR3 has 14 amino acids. CDR1 is LNHNV and CDR2 is YYDKDF in the germline V gene (reference sequence). Each CDR3 protein gets one entry in TCRdb, which reprocessed the 5' RACE reads and gives no DNA. Listed are approximately 400,000 distinct CDR3 sequences; 2% to 3% falls within the top ten. Points on this clonotype: The antigen is unknown.

The chain uses TRBV15 and TRBJ2-2. This receptor was obtained from a human donor with ulcerative colitis or Crohn's disease, or a healthy co-twin of an affected twin (not recorded which). The sample was blood. CDR3 in amino acids: CATSRTRYTGELFF.